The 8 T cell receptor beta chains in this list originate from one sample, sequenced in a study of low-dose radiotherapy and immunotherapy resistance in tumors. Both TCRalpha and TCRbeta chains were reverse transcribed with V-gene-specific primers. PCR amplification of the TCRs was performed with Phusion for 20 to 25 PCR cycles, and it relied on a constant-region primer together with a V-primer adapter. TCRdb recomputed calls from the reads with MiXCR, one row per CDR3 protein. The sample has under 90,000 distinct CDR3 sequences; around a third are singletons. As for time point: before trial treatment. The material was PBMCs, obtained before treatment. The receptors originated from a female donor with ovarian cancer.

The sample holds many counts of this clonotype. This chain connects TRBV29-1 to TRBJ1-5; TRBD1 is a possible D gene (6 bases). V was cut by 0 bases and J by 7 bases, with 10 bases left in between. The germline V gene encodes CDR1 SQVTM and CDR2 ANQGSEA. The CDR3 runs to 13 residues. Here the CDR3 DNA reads TGCAGCGTTGAAGATTTCGGGGGCCAGCCCCAGCATTTT. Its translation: CSVEDFGGQPQHF.

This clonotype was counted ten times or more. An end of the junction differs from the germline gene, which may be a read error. The CDR3 nucleotides are TGTGCCAGCAGCTTGAGGTTCAGGGTTCGGGACAATGAGCAGTTCTTC. Translation: CASSLRFRVRDNEQFF. The chain is built from TRBV5-3 and TRBJ2-1; TRBD1 is a possible D gene (5 bases). TRBV5-3 is flagged as an ORF with uncertain function. CDR3 size: 16 residues.

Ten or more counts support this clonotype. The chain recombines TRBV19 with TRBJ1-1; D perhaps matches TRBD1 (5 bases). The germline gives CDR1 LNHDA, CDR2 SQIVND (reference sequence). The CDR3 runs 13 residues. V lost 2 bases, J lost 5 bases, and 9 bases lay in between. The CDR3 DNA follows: TGTGCCAGTAGTATAAAGGGGAGAACTGAAGCTTTCTTT. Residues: CASSIKGRTEAFF.

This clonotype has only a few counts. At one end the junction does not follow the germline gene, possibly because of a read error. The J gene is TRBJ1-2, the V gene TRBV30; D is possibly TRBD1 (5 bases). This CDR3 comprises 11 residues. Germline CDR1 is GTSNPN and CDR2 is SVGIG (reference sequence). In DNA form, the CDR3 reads TGTGCCTGGAGTCCACGGGGGTCCCCTCATTTC. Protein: CAWSPRGSPHF.

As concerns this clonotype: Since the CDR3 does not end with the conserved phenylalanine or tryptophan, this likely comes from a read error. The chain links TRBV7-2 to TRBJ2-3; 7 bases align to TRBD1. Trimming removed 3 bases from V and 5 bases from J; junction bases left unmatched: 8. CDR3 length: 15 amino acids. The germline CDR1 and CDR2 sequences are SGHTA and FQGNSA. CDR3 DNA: TGTGCCAGCAGCTTGACAGGGAGCGGAGGAGATACGCAGTATCTT. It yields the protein CASSLTGSGGDTQYL.

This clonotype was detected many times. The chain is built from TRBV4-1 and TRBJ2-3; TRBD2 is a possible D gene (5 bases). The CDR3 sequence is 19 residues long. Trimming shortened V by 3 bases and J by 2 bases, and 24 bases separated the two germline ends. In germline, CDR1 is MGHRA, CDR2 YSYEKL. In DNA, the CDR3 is TGCGCCAGCAGCCATCGGCCCAGACCGCCGGGGAGAACCACAGATACGCAGTATTTT. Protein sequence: CASSHRPRPPGRTTDTQYF.

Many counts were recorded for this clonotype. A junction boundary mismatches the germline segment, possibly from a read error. This CDR3 reads CASSLAGTGGHTIYF. CDR3 sequence (DNA): TGTGCCAGCAGCCTAGCCGGGACAGGGGGACACACCATATATTTT. This sequence joins TRBV7-2 and TRBJ1-3, with TRBD1 identical over 11 bases. The CDR3 has 15 residues. CDR1 is SGHTA and CDR2 is FQGNSA in the germline V gene.

The DNA of the CDR3 is TGTGCCAGCAGCACCGAGGGGGGGTGGAATTCACCCCTCCACTTT. It yields the protein CASSTEGGWNSPLHF. The V gene is TRBV13, the J gene TRBJ1-6; D possibly corresponds to TRBD1 (6 bases). The germline V gene encodes CDR1 PRHDT and CDR2 FYEKMQ (reference sequence). Trimming took off 5 bases at V and 7 bases at J, with 15 bases between the two ends. This CDR3 has 15 residues.